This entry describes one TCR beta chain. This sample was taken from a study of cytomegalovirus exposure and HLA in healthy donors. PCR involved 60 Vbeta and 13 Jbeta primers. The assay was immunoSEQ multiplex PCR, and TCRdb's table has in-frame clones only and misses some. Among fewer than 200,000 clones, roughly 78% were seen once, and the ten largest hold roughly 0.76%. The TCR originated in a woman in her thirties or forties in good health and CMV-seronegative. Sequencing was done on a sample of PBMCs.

CDR3: CASSFAGNSPLHF. The DNA of the CDR3 is TGTGCCAGCAGCTTTGCAGGGAATTCACCCCTCCACTTT. The chain joins TRBV5-6 to TRBJ1-6, with D possibly being TRBD1 (5 bases). V was trimmed by 2 bases and J by 7 bases, leaving 7 bases between them. The V gene's germline CDR1 is SGHDT and CDR2 YYEEEE. This CDR3 region has 13 residues.